This is a list of T cell receptor beta chains from one sample in a study of metastatic and nonmetastatic thyroid tumors. TCRdb reprocessed the PCR reads using MiXCR. This sample has about 27,000 clones; about an eighth occur once, and the top ten carry over 4%. What was sequenced was blood. The receptors shown here come from a female donor with papillary thyroid cancer or a benign thyroid nodule (not recorded which). Some clones in this sample may be carry-over from other donors' samples. Each CDR3 is given with its conserved first and last residue. The D gene is left open where the match is weak. Expanded clones are given a class, and other clones once, few, many or no size at all.

many	NA	TRBV6-1	13	TRBJ1-2	TGTGCCAGCAGTGATGGGAGACCCTATGGCTACACCTTC	CASSDGRPYGYTF
many	TRBD2	TRBV20-1	12	TRBJ2-7	TGCAGTGTAAAGCGGGAGGCCTACGAGCAGTACTTC	CSVKREAYEQYF
NA	TRBD2	TRBV28	13	TRBJ2-7	TGTGCCAGCAGTGCGGGGGTGTGGTTCGAGCAGTACTTC	CASSAGVWFEQYF
many	NA	TRBV30	15	TRBJ2-1	TGTGCCTCCCTCCCATACGGACCTACCTACAATGAGCAGTTCTTC	CASLPYGPTYNEQFF
many	NA	TRBV11-2	15	TRBJ2-7	TGTGCCAGCAGCTTAGAAGCCCAGGGTATGTACGAGCAGTACTTC	CASSLEAQGMYEQYF
few	NA	TRBV29-1	11	TRBJ1-2	TGCAGCGTTGAAAGCAGCTATAGCTACACCTTC	CSVESSYSYTF
many	NA	TRBV20-1	13	TRBJ2-4	TGCAGTGCTAGAGAAGTGACTGAAAACATTCAGTACTTC	CSAREVTENIQYF
medium-sized	TRBD1	TRBV20-1	17	TRBJ1-5	TGCAGTGCTATCCGGGACAGGGAGTTTTGGAGCAATCAGCCCCAGCATTTT	CSAIRDREFWSNQPQHF
many	NA	TRBV4-1	13	TRBJ2-2	TGCGCCAGCAGCCTGCACTTCACCGGGGAGCTGTTTTTT	CASSLHFTGELFF
many	NA	TRBV12-3/TRBV12-4	14	TRBJ1-5	TGTGCCAGCAGTCGATACAGGGCGGGTCAGCCCCAGCATTTT	CASSRYRAGQPQHF
many	TRBD1	TRBV6-1	15	TRBJ1-6	TGTGCCAGCAGTCCCAGGGACAGGACAAATTCACCCCTCCACTTT	CASSPRDRTNSPLHF
many	TRBD2	TRBV4-1	17	TRBJ2-7	TGCGCCAGCAGCCAAGCGACTAGCGGGAGTACGTCCTACGAGCAGTACTTC	CASSQATSGSTSYEQYF
many	NA	TRBV28	15	TRBJ1-5	TGTGCCAGCAGCCAATTACAGGCTCCCGGGAGTCCCCAGCATTTT	CASSQLQAPGSPQHF
many	NA	TRBV12-3/TRBV12-4	14	TRBJ2-7	TGTGCCAGCGGCGGCCGGGACTGGGGGATGGAGCAGTACTTC	CASGGRDWGMEQYF
many	TRBD2	TRBV7-8	15	TRBJ2-2	TGTGCCAGCAGCTTCGGGCGGCTAGCGGCCGGGGAGCTGTTTTTT	CASSFGRLAAGELFF
medium-sized	TRBD1	TRBV5-1	16	TRBJ2-7	TGCGCCAGCAGCTTGGACGGGACAGGGGGTATCGGCGAGCAGTACTTC	CASSLDGTGGIGEQYF
many	NA	TRBV28	13	TRBJ2-7	TGTGCCAGCAAGGGACAAACCTCCTACGAGCAGTACTTC	CASKGQTSYEQYF
many	NA	TRBV27	16	TRBJ2-7	TGTGCCAGCAGTTCACCCGACAGGCGAGATTTTGACGAGCAGTACTTC	CASSSPDRRDFDEQYF
NA	NA	TRBV5-1	13	TRBJ2-7	TGCGCCAGCAGCTTGGGCTATTTGGGGGAGCAGTACTTC	CASSLGYLGEQYF
medium-sized	NA	TRBV7-3	12	TRBJ2-1	TGTGCCAGCAGGTGTGACTTGCATGAGCAGTTCTTC	CASRCDLHEQFF
many	TRBD1	TRBV20-1	14	TRBJ1-1	TGCAGTGCCAGGGAAGGGGGCTCACACACTGAAGCTTTCTTT	CSAREGGSHTEAFF
many	TRBD2	TRBV20-1	13	TRBJ2-1	TGCAGTGCAGATGGGACTAGTATAAATGAGCAGTTCTTC	CSADGTSINEQFF
many	TRBD2	TRBV20-1	15	TRBJ2-3	TGCAGTGCTAGGTTCCTAGCGGGAGACACAGATACGCAGTATTTT	CSARFLAGDTDTQYF
many	NA	TRBV29-1	12	TRBJ1-2	TGCAGCGTTGGGGGGGCTAACTATGGCTACACCTTC	CSVGGANYGYTF
medium-sized	NA	TRBV5-1	17	TRBJ1-1	TGCGCCAGCAGCGCTTGGACACAGGGCCACATGAACACTGAAGCTTTCTTT	CASSAWTQGHMNTEAFF
many	TRBD1	TRBV5-6	15	TRBJ1-5	TGTGCCAGCAGCTTGGGGGGACAGAGCAATCAGCCCCAGCATTTT	CASSLGGQSNQPQHF
NA	TRBD2	TRBV20-1	13	TRBJ2-7	TGCAGTGCTACAGGACTAGCGGGAGACGAGCAGTACTTC	CSATGLAGDEQYF
few	NA	TRBV19	15	TRBJ1-1	TGTGCCAGTATGCTGGGGTACTTCGGGGGCAATGAAGCTTTCTTT	CASMLGYFGGNEAFF
medium-sized	NA	TRBV11-2	13	TRBJ2-7	TGTGCCAGCAGCCCGGACGGGAACTACGAGCAGTACTTC	CASSPDGNYEQYF